Following are 31 T cell receptor beta chains from one sample sequenced in a study of response to subunit inactivated influenza vaccine (dated by TCRdb to the late 2010s). Libraries were constructed by RT-PCR. Sequencer: Illumina HiSeq 2500. TCRdb itself trimmed the public reads at Q25 with fastp, ran MiXCR and retained productive beta chains. When rows share a CDR3 protein, they turn into one entry using the most common DNA and genes. Across this sample there are roughly 520,000 distinct CDR3 sequences, with roughly 23% seen only once. The ten largest clones add up to about 1.9% of the sample. The starting material was CD4+ T cells sorted from PBMCs, obtained 5 to 6 days after vaccination. These receptor sequences come from a man aged 50 to 59 who received an inactivated influenza vaccine. Donor details come from another sample of the same person, matched by shared clones.

This clonotype was counted a single time. This chain links TRBV21-1 with TRBJ2-1; TRBD1, the table's D call, was not compared with the DNA. TRBV21-1 counts as a pseudogene. The CDR3 sequence is 13 residues long. CDR3 residues: CASRQGAYNEQFF. As DNA, the CDR3 is TGTGCCAGCCGACAGGGGGCGTACAATGAGCAGTTCTTC.

The CDR3 region has the DNA TGCGCCAGCAGCACCGGACGGAATAATTCACCCCTCCACTTT. It specifies CASSTGRNNSPLHF. The chain has TRBV5-1 and TRBJ1-6; D is undetermined. Germline loops: CDR1 SGHRS, CDR2 YFSETQ. The CDR3 has 14 amino acids. V lost 4 bases and J lost 5, with 10 bases in between.

The genes are TRBV12-3 or TRBV12-4 and TRBJ1-1; D not certain. CDR3 length: 17 residues. V was trimmed by 6 bases and J by 1 base, leaving 21 bases between them. CDR3 sequence: CASSSRTLNPQNTEAFF. The DNA for the CDR3 is TGTGCCAGCAGCTCCCGGACCCTCAACCCTCAGAACACTGAAGCTTTCTTT.

This clonotype was observed a few times. CDR3 DNA sequence: TGTGCCAGCAGCTTTGGCAGGGGGCAAAATCAGCCCCAGCATTTT. This encodes CASSFGRGQNQPQHF. V is TRBV7-2 and J is TRBJ1-5; 8 bases fit TRBD1. CDR1 is SGHTA and CDR2 is FQGNSA in the germline V gene. Trimming removed 3 bases from V and 4 bases from J; junction bases left unmatched: 5. CDR3 length equals 15 residues. The variable domain in full, with the rest retrieved from reference TRBV7-2 and TRBJ1-5, is GAGVSQSPSNKVTEKGKDVELRCDPISGHTALYWYRQSLGQGLEFLIYFQGNSAPDKSGLPSDRFSAERTGGSVSTLTIQRTQQEDSAVYLCASSFGRGQNQPQHFGDGTRLSIL.

CDR3 nucleotide sequence: TGCGCCAGCAGCTCGACAGGAGACACAGATACGCAGTATTTT. Translating it yields CASSSTGDTDTQYF. J is TRBJ2-3 and V is TRBV5-1; possibly TRBD1 for D (6 bases). The CDR3 sequence is 14 residues long. CDR1 and CDR2 (germline): SGHRS, YFSETQ. V was clipped by 3 bases and J by 2 bases, with 10 bases between them.

This clonotype showed up just a few times. This chain joins TRBV6-1 and TRBJ2-7; a possible D gene is TRBD2 (5 bases). Trimming took off 3 bases at V and 6 bases at J, with 9 bases between the two ends. The CDR3 length is 12 residues. CDR1 and CDR2 (germline): MNHNS, SASEGT. The CDR3 sequence: CASSERRVEQYF. CDR3 coding DNA: TGTGCCAGCAGTGAGCGGCGGGTCGAGCAGTACTTC.

This clonotype was counted ten times or more. The chain links TRBV6-1 to TRBJ2-5; D not certain. The CDR3 runs to 15 residues. V lost 6 bases, J lost 2 bases, and 16 bases lay in between. Germline CDR1 MNHNS, CDR2 SASEGT. CDR3 amino acids: CASRLDARKQETQYF. The CDR3 nucleotides are TGTGCCAGCAGGTTGGACGCCAGAAAACAAGAGACCCAGTACTTC.

CDR3 bases: TGCAGTGCTAGAGATCGGAAGCGGGGCACAGATACGCAGTATTTT. Translating gives CSARDRKRGTDTQYF. The V and J genes are TRBV20-1 and TRBJ2-3; weak D call: TRBD2 (6 bases). Germline CDR1 DFQATT, CDR2 SNEGSKA (reference sequence). The CDR3 spans 15 residues. V lost 0 bases, J lost 1 base, and 11 bases lay in between.

This clonotype has more than one count but fewer than ten. V usage is TRBV5-1 and J usage is TRBJ2-7; a weak D match, TRBD1 (6 bases). The CDR3 is 18 residues long. The germline gives CDR1 SGHRS, CDR2 YFSETQ. The V and J ends lost 1 base and 4 bases respectively, with 24 bases between them. CDR3 amino acids: CASSLYPPATGLSYEQYF. CDR3 coding DNA: TGCGCCAGCAGCTTGTACCCCCCCGCGACAGGTCTTTCGTACGAGCAGTACTTC.

In its sample, this clonotype was seen a few times. The chain carries TRBV6-2 or TRBV6-3 and TRBJ1-3, with TRBD1 as a possible D gene (6 bases). Germline CDR1 and CDR2: MNHEY and SVGEGT. V dropped 6 bases and J dropped 1 base, with 10 bases sitting between them. The length of the CDR3 is 14 residues. CDR3 coding DNA: TGTGCCAGCAGCAAGACAGGATCTGGAAACACCATATATTTT. Protein: CASSKTGSGNTIYF.

The chain carries TRBV12-3 or TRBV12-4 and TRBJ1-5; D is undetermined. V shed 5 bases and J shed 1 base, with 12 bases lying between them. The CDR3 contains 15 residues. The CDR3 protein is CASSPDGRSNQPQHF. The CDR3 DNA is TGTGCCAGCAGTCCGGACGGGCGGAGCAATCAGCCCCAGCATTTT.

This clonotype was found a few times. The CDR3: CASSLSRDSGYGYTF. The CDR3 DNA reads as TGTGCCAGCAGCTTATCCCGGGACAGTGGTTATGGCTACACCTTC. The V gene is TRBV7-6, the J gene TRBJ1-2; 7 bases match TRBD1. Trimming cost V 2 bases and J 5 bases; bases outside gene matches: 8. The CDR3 has 15 amino acids. The germline gives CDR1 SGHVS, CDR2 FNYEAQ.

The chain has TRBV25-1 and TRBJ2-3, with 9 bases that match TRBD2. The CDR3 length is 16 residues. The germline CDR1 and CDR2 sequences are MGHDK and SYGVNS. The trim removed 6 bases at V and 2 bases at J, leaving 9 bases unmatched. CDR3 region: CASSPNRLADTDTQYF. The CDR3 nucleotides are TGTGCCAGCAGCCCCAACCGACTAGCGGACACAGATACGCAGTATTTT.

In its sample, this clonotype was seen a few times. The CDR3, as DNA: TGTGCCAGCAGTTACGGCACTGAAGCTTTCTTT. Protein sequence: CASSYGTEAFF. The V and J genes are TRBV6-2 or TRBV6-3 and TRBJ1-1, with no clear D. Germline-derived CDR1 and CDR2 are MNHEY and SVGEGT. The CDR3 runs 11 residues. Trimming took off 2 bases at V and 4 bases at J, with 2 bases between the two ends.

This chain uses TRBV20-1 with TRBJ2-4; TRBD1 aligns across 9 bases. Germline trimming cut 0 bases from V and 0 bases from J; bases unmatched to any gene: 3. Per germline, CDR1 DFQATT and CDR2 SNEGSKA (reference sequence). The CDR3 length is 16 residues. CDR3 sequence (DNA): TGCAGTGCTAGAGAGGACAGGGGACTAGCCAAAAACATTCAGTACTTC. Its translation is CSAREDRGLAKNIQYF.

The chain employs TRBV5-1 and TRBJ2-3; a weak D match, TRBD2 (5 bases). Trimming took off 2 bases at V and 3 bases at J, with 16 bases between the two ends. CDR1 and CDR2 from the germline V gene are SGHRS and YFSETQ. The CDR3 has 16 amino acids. CDR3 sequence reads: CASSLGVRGTTDTQYF. The CDR3 nucleotides are TGCGCCAGCAGCTTAGGAGTCCGGGGAACGACAGATACGCAGTATTTT.

This clonotype was found a few times. V gene TRBV10-3 combines with J gene TRBJ2-5; maybe TRBD1 (5 bases). From germline, CDR1 is ENHRY and CDR2 SYGVKD. The CDR3 consists of 13 residues. The CDR3 region has the DNA TGTGCTGTGACAAGGATAAAGGGGGAGACCCAGTACTTC. Its translation is CAVTRIKGETQYF.

The chain employs TRBV10-2 and TRBJ1-2; 8 positions agree with TRBD1. The CDR3 length is 17 residues. Germline values: CDR1 WSHSY, CDR2 SAAADI. Trimming took 3 bases from V and 4 from J; bases not matched to a gene: 13. CDR3 bases: TGCGCCAGCAGTGATTCCGGCCCGGACAGGGCGGGCTATGGCTACACCTTC. It codes for CASSDSGPDRAGYGYTF.

This chain connects TRBV18 to TRBJ2-2; 9 bases align to TRBD1. Germline values: CDR1 KGHSH, CDR2 LQKENI. The junction had 5 bases not matched to a gene; V was cut back by 5 bases and J by 4 bases. The CDR3 extends over 15 amino acids. The CDR3 loop reads CASSTQGAATGELFF. In DNA, the CDR3 is TGTGCCAGCTCAACACAGGGGGCGGCCACCGGGGAGCTGTTTTTT. Based on the CDR3 plus reference TRBV18 and TRBJ2-2, the full variable domain is NAGVMQNPRHLVRRRGQEARLRCSPMKGHSHVYWYRQLPEEGLKFMVYLQKENIIDESGMPKERFSAEFPKEGPSILRIQQVVRGDSAAYFCASSTQGAATGELFFGEGSRLTVL.

The chain links TRBV2 to TRBJ2-7, with D unclear. The CDR3 is 16 amino acids. The V and J ends lost 1 base and 0 bases respectively, with 13 bases between them. CDR1 is SNHLY, CDR2 FYNNEI, per germline. CDR3 coding DNA: TGTGCCAGCAGTGAAGGTGGCGGCCTCAGCTCCTACGAGCAGTACTTC. Protein product: CASSEGGGLSSYEQYF.

This clonotype was seen a few times. The CDR3, as DNA: TGCAGCGTTGCAATGGTAGCGGGAGGTTATACGCAGTATTTT. It translates to CSVAMVAGGYTQYF. The gene calls are TRBV29-1 and TRBJ2-3, with 10 positions matching TRBD2. The CDR3 totals 14 residues. The ends lost 4 bases at V and 7 bases at J; junction bases unmatched: 8. Germline V gene sequence: CDR1 SQVTM, CDR2 ANQGSEA.

The genes are TRBV6-2 or TRBV6-3 and TRBJ1-5, with D possibly being TRBD1 (6 bases). Germline CDR1 MNHEY, CDR2 SVGEGT. The length of the CDR3 is 16 residues. V lost 6 bases to trimming and J lost 5 bases, with 20 bases between them. CDR3 nucleotide sequence: TGTGCCAGCAGCTCACGCCAGGGGAGGACGTATCAGCCCCAGCATTTT. Its translation: CASSSRQGRTYQPQHF.

The V and J genes are TRBV5-1 and TRBJ1-1, with TRBD1 matching over 10 bases. The CDR3 is 14 amino acids. The germline V gene encodes CDR1 SGHRS and CDR2 YFSETQ. Trimming at V came to 4 bases and at J to 7 bases, leaving 7 bases not matched to a gene. The CDR3 is CASSPQTGGSEAFF. In DNA, the CDR3 is TGCGCCAGCAGCCCTCAGACAGGGGGCAGTGAAGCTTTCTTT.

About this clonotype itself: A single base separates this from a much larger clone, so it may be a read error. CDR3 loop: CASSPSTSRNSYEQYF. CDR3 nucleotides: TGTGCCAGCAGTCCGTCGACTAGCAGGAACTCCTACGAGCAGTACTTC. The V gene is TRBV27, the J gene TRBJ2-7, with TRBD2 matching over 7 bases. The CDR3 runs to 16 residues. Germline V gene sequence: CDR1 MNHEY, CDR2 SMNVEV (reference sequence). Losses at the gene ends were 5 bases for V and 0 bases for J; bases not matched to a gene: 10.

A few counts support this clonotype. The CDR3 is CASSYSGLGGLTTFF. The CDR3 coding sequence is TGTGCCAGCAGTTACTCGGGATTAGGGGGCCTCACAACTTTCTTT. The rearrangement uses TRBV6-5 and TRBJ1-1; 7 bases line up with TRBD1. Germline trimming cut 0 bases from V and 12 bases from J; bases unmatched to any gene: 13. The germline V gene encodes CDR1 MNHEY and CDR2 SVGAGI. The CDR3 totals 15 residues.

This clonotype has a handful of counts. The CDR3 DNA sequence: TGTGCCACCAGTGATTCTTCGAAACGCAATCAGCCCCAGCATTTT. Residues: CATSDSSKRNQPQHF. The V call is TRBV24-1, the J call TRBJ1-5; D not certain. The CDR3 extends over 15 amino acids. Germline V gene lookup returns CDR1 KGHDR and CDR2 SFDVKD. V was cut by 2 bases and J by 2 bases, with 9 bases left in between.

In its sample, this clonotype was seen a few times. This chain connects TRBV6-1 to TRBJ1-4; D is unclear. Germline assignment: CDR1 MNHNS and CDR2 SASEGT. The CDR3 contains 16 residues. Trimming pared 10 bases from V and 3 bases from J, leaving 21 bases between. The CDR3: CATGRDPGASNEKLFF. CDR3 DNA sequence: TGTGCCACCGGGCGGGATCCCGGCGCGTCTAATGAAAAACTGTTTTTT.

To note about this clonotype: One end of the junction does not line up with germline, which may come from a read error. The genes are TRBV6-5 and TRBJ1-3; unclear D gene. The germline V gene encodes CDR1 MNHEY and CDR2 SVGAGI. This CDR3 has 17 amino acids. CDR3 DNA: TGTGCTAGCAGTTACGTTGGCTACCAGAGCTCTGGAAACACCATATATTTT. Translation: CASSYVGYQSSGNTIYF.

This clonotype showed up just a few times. The V and J genes are TRBV7-9 and TRBJ2-1, with TRBD1 as a possible D gene (6 bases). V lost 7 bases and J lost 5, with 18 bases in between. The germline gives CDR1 SEHNR, CDR2 FQNEAQ (reference sequence). This CDR3 is built from 15 residues. For the CDR3, the DNA is TGTGCCAGCATCCTTGAGGTACAGGGCCACAATGAGCAGTTCTTC. It specifies CASILEVQGHNEQFF.

This clonotype was seen at least ten times. The V call is TRBV29-1, the J call TRBJ2-2; 7 nucleotides line up with TRBD1. The CDR3 covers 15 residues. V lost 5 bases and J lost 1; bases outside the gene matches: 7. Germline V gene data show CDR1 as SQVTM and CDR2 as ANQGSEA. The CDR3 sequence: CSVRTGQMNTGELFF. In DNA, the CDR3 is TGCAGCGTTCGAACGGGACAGATGAACACCGGGGAGCTGTTTTTT.

This clonotype was counted a few times. The chain joins TRBV10-3 to TRBJ2-5; TRBD2 matches at 7 bases. The CDR3 totals 13 residues. CDR1 ENHRY and CDR2 SYGVKD come from the germline V gene. Trimming at V came to 6 bases and at J to 4 bases, leaving 5 bases not matched to a gene. CDR3 sequence: CAIRSSGGETQYF. The DNA for the CDR3 is TGTGCCATCAGGTCATCGGGGGGAGAGACCCAGTACTTC.